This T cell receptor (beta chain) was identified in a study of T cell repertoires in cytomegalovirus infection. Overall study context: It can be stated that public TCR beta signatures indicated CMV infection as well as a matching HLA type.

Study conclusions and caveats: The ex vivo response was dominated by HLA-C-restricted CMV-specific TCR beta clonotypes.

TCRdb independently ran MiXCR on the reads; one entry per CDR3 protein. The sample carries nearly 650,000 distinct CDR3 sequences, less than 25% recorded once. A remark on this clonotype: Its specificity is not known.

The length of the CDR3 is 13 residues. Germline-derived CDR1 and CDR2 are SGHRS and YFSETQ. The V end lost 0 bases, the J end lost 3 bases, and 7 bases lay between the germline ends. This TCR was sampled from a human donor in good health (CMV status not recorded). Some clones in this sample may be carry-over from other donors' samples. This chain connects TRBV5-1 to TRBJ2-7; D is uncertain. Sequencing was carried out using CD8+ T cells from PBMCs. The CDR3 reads CASSLALDYEQYF. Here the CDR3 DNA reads TGCGCCAGCAGCTTGGCCTTGGACTACGAGCAGTACTTC.